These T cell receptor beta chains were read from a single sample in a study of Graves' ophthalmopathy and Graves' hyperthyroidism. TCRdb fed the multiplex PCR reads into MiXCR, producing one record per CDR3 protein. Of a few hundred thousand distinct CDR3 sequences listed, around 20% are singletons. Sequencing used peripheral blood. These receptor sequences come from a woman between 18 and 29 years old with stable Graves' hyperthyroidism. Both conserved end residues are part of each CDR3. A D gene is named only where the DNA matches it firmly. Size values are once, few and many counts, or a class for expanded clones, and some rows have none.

TGTGCCAGCTCACCACCTATCGGACAGGGTTTCGGTGGGGCCAACGTCCTGACTTTC	CASSPPIGQGFGGANVLTF	TRBV18	TRBJ2-6	TRBD1	.
TGCAGCGTTGGGGCTTTTGGGACACCAAACAATGAAGCTTTCTTT	CSVGAFGTPNNEAFF	TRBV29-1	TRBJ1-1	.	many
TGTGCCAGCAGCCCCCCGGGGGGTGGTTTCTATGGCTACACCTTC	CASSPPGGGFYGYTF	TRBV6-1	TRBJ1-2	.	many
TGTGCCAGCAGTCTAGGGGGCCAAGCTTTCTTT	CASSLGGQAFF	TRBV28	TRBJ1-1	TRBD1	.
TGTGCCAGCAGTTACTCCGGACGGGGCGACTACGAGCAGTACTTC	CASSYSGRGDYEQYF	TRBV6-5	TRBJ2-7	.	many
TGTGCCAGCAGCTCGGCAGGGTTGGACTACGAGCAGTACTTC	CASSSAGLDYEQYF	TRBV7-9	TRBJ2-7	.	many
TGTGCCAGCAGGGGGGCAAACTCCTACGAGCAGTACTTC	CASRGANSYEQYF	TRBV6-5	TRBJ2-7	.	many
TGTGCCACCAGCAGAGATAGGAGGTTTGAAGCTTTCTTT	CATSRDRRFEAFF	TRBV15	TRBJ1-1	.	many
TGTGCCAGCAGTGTTTTGGGGGGACAGAACACCGGGGAGCTGTTTTTT	CASSVLGGQNTGELFF	TRBV2	TRBJ2-2	.	many
TGTGCCTCTAAAGCAGACAGAAACACTGAAGCTTTCTTT	CASKADRNTEAFF	TRBV30	TRBJ1-1	.	many
TGTGCCAGCAGATCCCCCTTCTCTGGGGCCAACGTCCTGACTTTC	CASRSPFSGANVLTF	TRBV28	TRBJ2-6	.	many
TGTGCCAGCACCGTGGACCGTCGTGGTGGCTACACCTTC	CASTVDRRGGYTF	TRBV12-3/TRBV12-4	TRBJ1-2	.	.
TGTGCCAGCAGCTCGGCGGGAGGGGAAGAGACCCAGTACTTC	CASSSAGGEETQYF	TRBV7-9	TRBJ2-5	TRBD2	few
TGTGCCAGCAGTCCTCGGGGGGGGGTTACATCCGAGCAGTACTTC	CASSPRGGVTSEQYF	TRBV28	TRBJ2-7	TRBD2	few
TGTGCCAGCAGCGGAGGGGCTAACTATGGCTACACCTTC	CASSGGANYGYTF	TRBV9	TRBJ1-2	.	many
TGTGCCAGCAGAGACAGACAGGGGCCCACTAAGTGGGCACCCCTCCACTTT	CASRDRQGPTKWAPLHF	TRBV6-5	TRBJ1-6	TRBD1	many
TGCAGTGCTAGAGAGCTAAGAGGGGCCACCGGGGAGCTGTTTTTT	CSARELRGATGELFF	TRBV20-1	TRBJ2-2	.	.
TGTGCCAGCCAGGATGGGAACACTGAAGCTTTCTTT	CASQDGNTEAFF	TRBV12-3/TRBV12-4	TRBJ1-1	.	many